This is a list of T cell receptor beta chains from one sample in a study of early T cells in non-severe SARS-CoV-2 infection. TCRdb independently ran MiXCR on the 5' RACE reads; one entry per CDR3 protein. The sample shows 100,000 to 150,000 distinct CDR3 sequences, approximately 15% of them seen only once. Sequenced sample: whole blood. Receptors were obtained from an adult who was a healthcare worker with PCR-confirmed SARS-CoV-2 infection or an uninfected control (not recorded which). Both conserved end residues are part of each CDR3. D genes are given only for firm matches. Only part of the rows carry a size: once, few, many, or a class if the clone is expanded.

j_call clone_size v_call d_call cdr3_nt cdr3_aa
TRBJ1-5 - TRBV3-1 - TGTGCCAGCAGCTTGGGGAGCGGACAGCCCCAGCATTTT CASSLGSGQPQHF
TRBJ2-7 many TRBV2 TRBD2 TGTGCCAGCAGTGAGAAGCGGGGGGCCTACGAGCAGTACTTC CASSEKRGAYEQYF
TRBJ1-1 - TRBV29-1 - TGCAGCGTTGAAGTTACCGTAGAAGCTTTCTTT CSVEVTVEAFF
TRBJ2-2 many TRBV29-1 - TGCAGCGCGAAGACAGTGCCCGATAGAATCACCGGGGAGCTGTTTTTT CSAKTVPDRITGELFF
TRBJ2-2 - TRBV7-9 - TGTGCCAGCAGCCCCCGCCGTCCCGGGGAGCTGTTTTTT CASSPRRPGELFF
TRBJ1-2 many TRBV7-9 TRBD1 TGTGCCAGCAGCGAGGGGACAGGGGGAGGCATTTATGGCTACACCTTC CASSEGTGGGIYGYTF
TRBJ2-5 - TRBV3-1 - TGTGCCAGCAGCCAAGGGACATATCAAGAGACCCAGTACTTC CASSQGTYQETQYF
TRBJ1-1 - TRBV2 - TGTGCCAGCAGTGTTACAGGGAGGTTCACTGAAGCTTTCTTT CASSVTGRFTEAFF
TRBJ2-3 few TRBV6-1 TRBD1 TGTGCCAGCGTACTGGGGACAGGAGGGATAGATACGCAGTATTTT CASVLGTGGIDTQYF
TRBJ2-1 - TRBV10-1 - TGCGCCAGCAGTGAGTCGAACGGGTTCTCCTACAATGAGCAGTTCTTC CASSESNGFSYNEQFF
TRBJ1-1 - TRBV20-1 - TGCAGTGCCCGATCGCCCGAAAAGGGCACTGAAGCTTTCTTT CSARSPEKGTEAFF
TRBJ2-2 - TRBV28 - TGTGCCAGCAGTTCTCTCCGGGACCCAAGCGAGACTAACACCGGGGAGCTGTTTTTT CASSSLRDPSETNTGELFF
TRBJ2-4 few TRBV18 TRBD1 TGTGCCAGCTCACCACCGGGACAGGGGGGCTTAGCCAAAAACATTCAGTACTTC CASSPPGQGGLAKNIQYF
TRBJ1-1 - TRBV6-5 - TGTGCCAGCAGTTACTCGTATTCCCGGGGGGCCGGTGGTGACACTGAAGCTTTCTTT CASSYSYSRGAGGDTEAFF
TRBJ1-5 - TRBV6-6 - TGTGCCAGCAGCCCCGGGACGAACATCAGACAGCCCCAGCATTTT CASSPGTNIRQPQHF
TRBJ2-3 - TRBV5-4 TRBD2 TGTGCCAGCAGCTTGGAGCGGGGCCCAGATACGCAGTATTTT CASSLERGPDTQYF
TRBJ2-5 few TRBV11-2 - TGTGCCAGCAGCCTCTCTGTAGCCCGAGAGACCCAGTACTTC CASSLSVARETQYF
TRBJ1-2 - TRBV21-1 - TGTGCCAGCAGCCTCCTCTGGGGGACGGATGGCTACACCTTC CASSLLWGTDGYTF
TRBJ2-5 - TRBV11-2 - TGTGCCAGCAGCTCGGACACACAAGAGACCCAGTACTTC CASSSDTQETQYF
TRBJ2-1 many TRBV7-2 - TGTGCCAGCAGCTTGTGGTCGGGACCCGCTTACAATGAGCAGTTCTTC CASSLWSGPAYNEQFF
TRBJ1-5 - TRBV10-3 - TGTGCCATCAGTGATCTGGGGAGAGACCAGCCCCAGCATTTT CAISDLGRDQPQHF
TRBJ2-3 - TRBV12-3/TRBV12-4 - TGTGCCAGCGGCCGGGACATCAGCACAGATACGCAGTATTTT CASGRDISTDTQYF
TRBJ1-1 - TRBV5-1 - TGCGCCAGCAGCTTGGTCTCTCGGGACTTGAACACTGAAGCTTTCTTT CASSLVSRDLNTEAFF
TRBJ2-1 few TRBV6-1 - TGTGCCAGCCGATCCGGGCAGCGAGGGCATGAGCAGTTCTTC CASRSGQRGHEQFF
TRBJ2-6 many TRBV27 - TGTGCCAGCAGTCCTACAGGTTCCTTCTCTGGGGCCAACGTCCTGACTTTC CASSPTGSFSGANVLTF
TRBJ2-5 few TRBV7-9 TRBD2 TGTGCCAGCAGCTTAGCGAGGGGAGGGACTACGGAGACCCAGTACTTC CASSLARGGTTETQYF
TRBJ2-7 - TRBV4-1 - TGCGCCAGCAGCCAAGAAAGAGGCAACACCTACGAGCAGTACTTC CASSQERGNTYEQYF
TRBJ2-7 many TRBV20-1 TRBD2 TGCAGTGCTACTACTAGCGGCGAGCAGTACTTC CSATTSGEQYF
TRBJ2-6 few TRBV18 - TGTGCCAGCTCAGCAGTAGCAAGAGGGACTGGGGCCAACGTCCTGACTTTC CASSAVARGTGANVLTF
TRBJ2-3 - TRBV5-1 - TGCGCCAGCAGCGCGGGGACCTCACCAGATACGCAGTATTTT CASSAGTSPDTQYF
TRBJ2-1 - TRBV6-2/TRBV6-3 TRBD2 TGTGCCAGCAGTGAGACTAGCCTCTACTACAATGAGCAGTTCTTC CASSETSLYYNEQFF
TRBJ2-4 few TRBV14 - TGTGCCAGCAGCCCAGCACATGGTAAAGCCAAAAACATTCAGTACTTC CASSPAHGKAKNIQYF
TRBJ2-7 - TRBV7-2 - TGTGCCAGCAGCCGACAAGGGCCCTTCCCCTACGAGCAGTACTTC CASSRQGPFPYEQYF
TRBJ1-2 few TRBV2 - TGTGCCAGCAGTGAAGCGGATCCAGGGCTCAATGGCTACACCTTC CASSEADPGLNGYTF
TRBJ1-5 few TRBV10-3 - TGTGCCATCACGGCAGCCAGCAATCAGCCCCAGCATTTT CAITAASNQPQHF
TRBJ2-7 - TRBV12-3/TRBV12-4 - TGTGCCAGCAGCTCAGCAGGGGGGGGAGTCTACGAGCAGTACTTC CASSSAGGGVYEQYF
TRBJ2-3 few TRBV7-8 TRBD2 TGTGCCAGCAGCTTAGGAATAGCGGGCGGTTTGGATACGCAGTATTTT CASSLGIAGGLDTQYF
TRBJ2-2 few TRBV5-5 - TGTGCCAGCAGCTTGGATTCGGTCCCCGGGGAGCTGTTTTTT CASSLDSVPGELFF
TRBJ2-1 few TRBV5-6 TRBD2 TGTGCCAGCAGCTTTTCCCCGCACTCTAGCGGGGGGGGCAATGAGCAGTTCTTC CASSFSPHSSGGGNEQFF
TRBJ2-5 once TRBV2 - TGTGCCAGCAGCGAAAGGAGGGAGACCCAGTACTTC CASSERRETQYF
TRBJ1-1 - TRBV14 TRBD1 TGTGCCAGCAAAGCGAGACAGGGGGATCAGAACACTGAAGCTTTCTTT CASKARQGDQNTEAFF
TRBJ2-7 - TRBV3-1 - TGTGCCAGCAGCCAGGCCGGGGGCATTGAATACGAGCAGTACTTC CASSQAGGIEYEQYF
TRBJ1-4 few TRBV5-4 - TGTGCCAGCAGCTCCCGGACAGCTGGGTTTTCTAATGAAAAACTGTTTTTT CASSSRTAGFSNEKLFF
TRBJ1-5 - TRBV10-1 - TGCGCCAGCAGTGAGTCGGGGGATCAGCCCCAGCATTTT CASSESGDQPQHF
TRBJ1-6 - TRBV6-5 TRBD1 TGTGCCAGCAGTCGACGACAGGGTGGCAATTCACCCCTCCACTTT CASSRRQGGNSPLHF
TRBJ2-6 few TRBV7-6 - TGTGCCAGCAGCTCCAGGAGGGGGTCTGGGGCCAACGTCCTGACTTTC CASSSRRGSGANVLTF
TRBJ2-7 - TRBV29-1 - TGCAGCGTTGAAGTGGCAGGGGGGGGGCCTTACGAGCAGTACTTC CSVEVAGGGPYEQYF